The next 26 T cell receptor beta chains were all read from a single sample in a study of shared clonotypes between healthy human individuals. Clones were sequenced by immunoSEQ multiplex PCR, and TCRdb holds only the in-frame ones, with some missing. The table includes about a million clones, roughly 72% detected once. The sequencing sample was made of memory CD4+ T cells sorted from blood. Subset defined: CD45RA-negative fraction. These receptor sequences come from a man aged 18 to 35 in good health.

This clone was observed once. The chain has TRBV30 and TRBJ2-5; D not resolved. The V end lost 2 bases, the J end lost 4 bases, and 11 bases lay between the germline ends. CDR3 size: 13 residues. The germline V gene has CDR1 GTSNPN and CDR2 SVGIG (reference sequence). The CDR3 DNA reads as TGTGCCTGGAGTTTAAGGTGGGGAGAGACCCAGTACTTC. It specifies CAWSLRWGETQYF.

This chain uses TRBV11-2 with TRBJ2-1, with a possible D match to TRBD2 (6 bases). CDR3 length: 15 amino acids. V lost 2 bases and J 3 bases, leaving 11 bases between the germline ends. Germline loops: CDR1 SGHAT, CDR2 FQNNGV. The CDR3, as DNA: TGTGCCAGCAGCTTATTAGCTAGCGACTACAATGAGCAGTTCTTC. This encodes CASSLLASDYNEQFF. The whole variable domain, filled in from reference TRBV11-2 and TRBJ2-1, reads EAGVAQSPRYKIIEKRQSVAFWCNPISGHATLYWYQQILGQGPKLLIQFQNNGVVDDSQLPKDRFSAERLKGVDSTLKIQPAKLEDSAVYLCASSLLASDYNEQFFGPGTRLTVL.

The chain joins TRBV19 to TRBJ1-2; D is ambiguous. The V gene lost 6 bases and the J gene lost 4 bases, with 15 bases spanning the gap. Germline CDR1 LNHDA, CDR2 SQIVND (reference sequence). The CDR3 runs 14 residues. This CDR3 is CASSVAGVGYGYTF. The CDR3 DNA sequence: TGTGCCAGTAGCGTCGCCGGGGTTGGCTATGGCTACACCTTC.

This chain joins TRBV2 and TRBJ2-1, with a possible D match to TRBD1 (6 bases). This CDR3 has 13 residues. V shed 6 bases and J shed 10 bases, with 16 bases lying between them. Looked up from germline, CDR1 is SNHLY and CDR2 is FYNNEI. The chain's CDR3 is CASSPGAQREQFF. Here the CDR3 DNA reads TGTGCCAGCAGCCCAGGGGCCCAACGCGAGCAGTTCTTC.

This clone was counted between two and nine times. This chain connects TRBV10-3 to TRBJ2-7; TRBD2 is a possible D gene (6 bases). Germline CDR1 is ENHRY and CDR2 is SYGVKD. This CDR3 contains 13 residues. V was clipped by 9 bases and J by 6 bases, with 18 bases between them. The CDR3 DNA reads TGTGCCATAACCCCGGCAGGAGGGTCCGAGCAGTACTTC. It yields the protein CAITPAGGSEQYF.

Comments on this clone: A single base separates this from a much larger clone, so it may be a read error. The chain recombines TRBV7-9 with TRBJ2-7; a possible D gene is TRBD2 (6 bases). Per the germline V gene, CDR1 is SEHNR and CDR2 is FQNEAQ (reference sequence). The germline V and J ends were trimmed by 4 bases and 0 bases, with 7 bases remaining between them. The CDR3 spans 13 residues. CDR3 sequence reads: CASSSGVSYEQYF. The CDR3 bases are TGTGCCAGCAGCTCGGGGGTCTCCTACGAGCAGTACTTC.

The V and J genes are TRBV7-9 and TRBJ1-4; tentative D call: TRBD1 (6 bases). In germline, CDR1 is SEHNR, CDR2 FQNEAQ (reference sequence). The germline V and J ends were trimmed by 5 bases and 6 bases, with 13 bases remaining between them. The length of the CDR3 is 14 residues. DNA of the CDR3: TGTGCCAGCAGCCTGCAGGGGAGACATGAAAAACTGTTTTTT. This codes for CASSLQGRHEKLFF.

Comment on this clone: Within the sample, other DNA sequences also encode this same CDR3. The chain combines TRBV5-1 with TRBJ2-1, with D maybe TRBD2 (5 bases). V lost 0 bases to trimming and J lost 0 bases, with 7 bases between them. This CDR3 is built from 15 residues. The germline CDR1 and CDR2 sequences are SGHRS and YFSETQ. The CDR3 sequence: CASSLASGSYNEQFF. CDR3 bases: TGCGCCAGCAGCTTGGCCAGCGGCTCCTACAATGAGCAGTTCTTC.

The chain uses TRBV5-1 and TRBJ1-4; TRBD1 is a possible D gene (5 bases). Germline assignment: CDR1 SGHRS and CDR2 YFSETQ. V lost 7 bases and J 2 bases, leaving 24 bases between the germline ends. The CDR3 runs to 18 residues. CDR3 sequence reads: CASGVGGQTLRTNEKLFF. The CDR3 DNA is TGCGCCAGCGGGGTTGGTGGACAAACTCTGAGGACTAATGAAAAACTGTTTTTT. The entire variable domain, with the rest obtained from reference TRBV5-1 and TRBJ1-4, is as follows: KAGVTQTPRYLIKTRGQQVTLSCSPISGHRSVSWYQQTPGQGLQFLFEYFSETQRNKGNFPGRFSGRQFSNSRSEMNVSTLELGDSALYLCASGVGGQTLRTNEKLFFGSGTQLSVL.

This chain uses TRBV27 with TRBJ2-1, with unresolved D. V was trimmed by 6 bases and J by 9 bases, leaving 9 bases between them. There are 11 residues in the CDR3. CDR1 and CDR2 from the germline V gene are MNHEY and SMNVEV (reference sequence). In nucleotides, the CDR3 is TGTGCCAGCAGATGGCTCGGTGAGCAGTTCTTC. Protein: CASRWLGEQFF.

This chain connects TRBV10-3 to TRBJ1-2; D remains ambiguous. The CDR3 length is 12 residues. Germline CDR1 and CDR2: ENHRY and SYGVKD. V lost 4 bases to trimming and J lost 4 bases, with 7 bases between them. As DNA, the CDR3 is TGTGCCATCAGTGCGATGGGCTATGGCTACACCTTC. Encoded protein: CAISAMGYGYTF.

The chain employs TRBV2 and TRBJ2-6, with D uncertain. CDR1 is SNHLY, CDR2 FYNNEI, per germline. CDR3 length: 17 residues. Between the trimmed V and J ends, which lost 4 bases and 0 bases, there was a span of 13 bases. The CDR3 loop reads CASSVGSRHSGANVLTF. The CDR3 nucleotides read TGTGCCAGCAGTGTCGGTAGCAGGCACTCTGGGGCCAACGTCCTGACTTTC.

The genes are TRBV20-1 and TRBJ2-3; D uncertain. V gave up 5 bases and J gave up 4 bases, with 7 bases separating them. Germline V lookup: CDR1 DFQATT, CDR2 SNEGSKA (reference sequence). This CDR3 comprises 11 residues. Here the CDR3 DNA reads TGCAGTGCTTATAGTCCAGATACGCAGTATTTT. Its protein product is CSAYSPDTQYF.

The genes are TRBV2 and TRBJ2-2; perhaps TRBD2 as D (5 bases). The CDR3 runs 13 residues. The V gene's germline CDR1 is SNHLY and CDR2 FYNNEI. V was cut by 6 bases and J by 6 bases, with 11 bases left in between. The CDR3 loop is CASSYTSSGELFF. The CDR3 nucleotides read TGTGCCAGCAGCTACACTAGTTCCGGGGAGCTGTTTTTT.

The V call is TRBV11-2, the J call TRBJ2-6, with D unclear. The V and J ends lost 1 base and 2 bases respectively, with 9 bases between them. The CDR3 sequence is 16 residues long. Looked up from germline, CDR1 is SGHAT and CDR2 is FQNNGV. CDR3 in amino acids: CASSLAVGAGANVLTF. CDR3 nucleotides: TGTGCCAGCAGCTTAGCGGTTGGGGCTGGGGCCAACGTCCTGACTTTC.

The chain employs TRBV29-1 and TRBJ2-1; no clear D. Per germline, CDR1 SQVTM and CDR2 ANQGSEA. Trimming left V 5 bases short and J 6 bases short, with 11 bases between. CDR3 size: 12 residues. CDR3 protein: CSVSVGPNEQFF. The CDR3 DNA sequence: TGCAGCGTTTCCGTAGGTCCCAATGAGCAGTTCTTC.

The CDR3 loop is CAGYRESHHGYTF. The CDR3 DNA reads TGTGCCGGTTACAGGGAATCCCACCATGGCTACACCTTC. The chain recombines TRBV2 with TRBJ1-2, with a weak D call TRBD1 (6 bases). Trimming pared 11 bases from V and 6 bases from J, leaving 19 bases between. The CDR3 runs to 13 residues. Germline CDR1 SNHLY, CDR2 FYNNEI.

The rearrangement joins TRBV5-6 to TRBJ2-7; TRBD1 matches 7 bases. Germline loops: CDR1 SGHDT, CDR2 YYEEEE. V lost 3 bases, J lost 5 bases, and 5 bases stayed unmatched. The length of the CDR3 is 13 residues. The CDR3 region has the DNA TGTGCCAGCAGCTACGACAGGGACCACGAGCAGTACTTC. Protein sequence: CASSYDRDHEQYF.

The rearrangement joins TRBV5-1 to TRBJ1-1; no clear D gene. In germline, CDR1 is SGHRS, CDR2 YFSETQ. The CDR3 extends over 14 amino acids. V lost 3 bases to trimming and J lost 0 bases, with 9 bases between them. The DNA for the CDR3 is TGCGCCAGCAGCTCTACGCGAATGAACACTGAAGCTTTCTTT. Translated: CASSSTRMNTEAFF.

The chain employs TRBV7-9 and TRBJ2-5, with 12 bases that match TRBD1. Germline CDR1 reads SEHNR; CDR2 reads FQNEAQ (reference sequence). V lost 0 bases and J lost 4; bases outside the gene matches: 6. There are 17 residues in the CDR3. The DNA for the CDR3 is TGTGCCAGCAGCTTAGCAGTCGGGACAGGGGGCCGAGAGACCCAGTACTTC. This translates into CASSLAVGTGGRETQYF. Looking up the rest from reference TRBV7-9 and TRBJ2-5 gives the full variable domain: DTGVSQNPRHKITKRGQNVTFRCDPISEHNRLYWYRQTLGQGPEFLTYFQNEAQLEKSRLLSDRFSAERPKGSFSTLEIQRTEQGDSAMYLCASSLAVGTGGRETQYFGPGTRLLVL.

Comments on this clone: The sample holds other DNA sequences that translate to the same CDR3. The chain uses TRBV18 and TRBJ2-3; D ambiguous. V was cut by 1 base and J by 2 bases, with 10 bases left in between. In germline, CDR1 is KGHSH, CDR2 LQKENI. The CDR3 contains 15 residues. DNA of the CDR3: TGTGCCAGCTCACCACAACAAGGGTCCACAGATACGCAGTATTTT. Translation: CASSPQQGSTDTQYF. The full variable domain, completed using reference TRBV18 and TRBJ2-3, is NAGVMQNPRHLVRRRGQEARLRCSPMKGHSHVYWYRQLPEEGLKFMVYLQKENIIDESGMPKERFSAEFPKEGPSILRIQQVVRGDSAAYFCASSPQQGSTDTQYFGPGTRLTVL.

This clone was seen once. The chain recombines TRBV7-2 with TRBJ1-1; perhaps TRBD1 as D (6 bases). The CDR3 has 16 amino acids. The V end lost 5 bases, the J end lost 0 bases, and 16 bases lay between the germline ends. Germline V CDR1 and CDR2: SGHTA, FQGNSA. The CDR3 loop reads CASSPAGGALNTEAFF. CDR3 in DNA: TGTGCCAGCAGCCCCGCCGGGGGCGCGTTGAACACTGAAGCTTTCTTT.

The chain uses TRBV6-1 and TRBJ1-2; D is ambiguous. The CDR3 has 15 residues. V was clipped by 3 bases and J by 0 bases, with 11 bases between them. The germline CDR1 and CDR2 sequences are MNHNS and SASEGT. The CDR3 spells CASSERQLANYGYTF. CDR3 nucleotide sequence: TGTGCCAGCAGTGAGCGGCAGCTAGCTAACTATGGCTACACCTTC.

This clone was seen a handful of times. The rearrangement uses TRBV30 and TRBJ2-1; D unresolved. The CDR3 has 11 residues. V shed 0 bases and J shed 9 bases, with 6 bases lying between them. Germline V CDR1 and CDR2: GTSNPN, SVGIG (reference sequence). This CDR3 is CAWSVKTEQFF. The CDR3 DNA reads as TGTGCCTGGAGTGTGAAGACTGAGCAGTTCTTC. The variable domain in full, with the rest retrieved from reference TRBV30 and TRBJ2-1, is SQTIHQWPATLVQPVGSPLSLECTVEGTSNPNLYWYRQAAGRGLQLLFYSVGIGQISSEVPQNLSASRPQDRQFILSSKKLLLSDSGFYLCAWSVKTEQFFGPGTRLTVL.

The CDR3 nucleotides read TGCGCCAGCAGGGAGACTAGCGGGGACCTCTCCTACAATGAGCAGTTCTTC. Its translation is CASRETSGDLSYNEQFF. The V call is TRBV5-1, the J call TRBJ2-1; 11 bases are shared with TRBD2. The V segment lost 5 bases and the J segment 0 bases; nucleotides outside the gene matches: 7. CDR1 is SGHRS and CDR2 is YFSETQ in the germline V gene. CDR3 size: 17 residues.

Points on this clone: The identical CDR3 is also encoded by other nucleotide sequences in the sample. The CDR3 bases are TGTGCCAGCAGTTACTCTAGCGGGGGAAGCACAGATACGCAGTATTTT. The encoded protein is CASSYSSGGSTDTQYF. The chain recombines TRBV6-5 with TRBJ2-3, with TRBD2 identical over 9 bases. This CDR3 is 16 amino acids long. Germline V gene lookup returns CDR1 MNHEY and CDR2 SVGAGI. J lost 0 bases, V lost 0 bases, and 1 base had no gene match.